A single T cell receptor (beta chain) is shown here with its context. Its target is not known. The record originates from a study of T cells in Graves' hyperthyroidism and ophthalmopathy. Newly diagnosed hyperthyroidism, duration under 2 months, in patients aged 18 to 65. Amplified TCR beta CDR3 regions came from RNA transcripts. The TCR CDR3 first-round RT-PCR relied on the HTBI primer set. Via MiXCR, TCRdb re-called the multiplex PCR reads, giving one row per CDR3 protein. The sample has 700,000 or so distinct CDR3 sequences, around 17% seen once; the top ten hold around 7.7%. Study-level points and caveats: Most clonotypes expanded in thyroid above 0.001 were likewise present in blood. Ophthalmopathy got predicted by the model a median around 6.6 months before its onset.

The source of this sequence is a man in his late teens or twenties with Graves' hyperthyroidism. Input material: blood.

Here the CDR3 DNA reads TGTGCCAGTAGTATAGGGCCACCCCGGTTAGATCAGCCCCAGCATTTT. Encoded protein: CASSIGPPRLDQPQHF. The V and J genes are TRBV19 and TRBJ1-5; no clear D gene. The ends were cut back, 1 base at V and 5 bases at J, with 15 bases in the middle. This CDR3 spans 16 amino acids. Germline loops: CDR1 LNHDA, CDR2 SQIVND (reference sequence).